This TCR beta chain appears in the sequencing data of a study of PD-L1 blockade in urothelial cancer (dated by TCRdb to about 2017). For the study in its entirety: Every patient began therapy in the mid-2010s and was given atezolizumab 1,200 mg intravenously every 3 weeks. Under 10 patients achieved durable clinical benefit and about 22 did not. About 90% of the roughly 30 patients were males with bladder-origin urothelial cancer, and about 60% of the 29 reported a prior smoking history. The study was an exploratory multi-omic analysis of somatic, immune and clinical correlates of response to PD-L1 blockade with atezolizumab in urothelial cancer. An ECOG performance status of 0 or 1 was recorded for the patients, and 0 to 3 prior chemotherapy regimens had been received by the patients. Progression-free survival longer than 6 months counted as durable clinical benefit, and TCR features were additionally tested against both progression-free and overall survival. Blood samples yielded a median of 141,255 T cells and tens of thousands of unique TCRs, with median clonality approximately 0.08. Pretreatment blood TCR-seq was available for about 27 patients, at least one posttreatment blood collection was obtained for 25 or so patients, and tumor TCR-seq was available for 25 or so patients. Blood samples were analyzed at 3 weeks after treatment start (second dose) and at 6 weeks after treatment start. Pretreatment tumor samples and matched peripheral blood, collected serially before and after atezolizumab treatment, underwent TCR sequencing. Whole exome sequencing and RNA sequencing of pretreatment tumors were performed alongside TCR sequencing in the same patients.

As to this clone: Its binding antigen is unknown. Per-base qualities were not stored, and no clone one base away is much larger.

General conclusions and limits of the study: Greater expansion of tumor-associated TCR clones in peripheral blood 3 weeks after the start of treatment was observed in patients with durable benefit (n of about 22, p = 0.022). A pretreatment peripheral blood TCR clonality below the median was linked to improved progression-free and overall survival. Small sample size (n ≈ 30) and many exploratory analyses mean the results are intended to be hypothesis-generating.

The meaning of the sample's time point label: pretreatment peripheral blood. A cohort of approximately 31 patients with locally advanced or metastatic urothelial carcinoma, treated at Memorial Sloan Kettering on a trial protocol, was included. Peripheral blood mononuclear cells were collected from each patient pretreatment and during treatment, giving between 1 and 8 total time points per patient. The Qiagen DNeasy Blood extraction kit was used to purify genomic DNA from total PBMCs and tumor samples. Collected pretreatment and during treatment, PBMCs were isolated and stored as previously described. The germline V gene provides CDR1 MRHNA and CDR2 SNTAGT. V sheds 6 bases and J sheds 8 bases, leaving 16 bases between their ends. CDR3 length: 14 amino acids, cysteine to phenylalanine. Only the CDR3 portion is preserved as DNA: 42 bases, with reading frame beginning at the first base. Each PCR received spiked-in synthetic TCR analog templates so that absolute template abundance could be estimated from read counts. The immunoSEQ assay used bias-controlled V and J gene primers to amplify TCRbeta CDR3 regions from genomic DNA. Sequencing of rearranged TCRbeta segments was done at approximately 20X coverage. The authors' pipeline ran thus. Clustering was used to correct sequencing errors, and CDR3s were annotated against IMGT to assign V, D and J genes. Only productive TCRbeta rearrangements were used in downstream analyses, excluding out-of-frame or stop-codon sequences. Clonality was calculated as one minus the Shannon entropy normalized by the log of the number of unique productive sequences. Fisher's exact test with Benjamini-Hochberg correction, at a threshold of adjusted p below 0.01, was used to find clones that differed between time points or between blood and tumor. TCRdb retrieved this table from immuneACCESS and kept in-frame rearrangements only. Not all clones are present; in checked studies, unresolved V genes account for under half, and no reason is known for the remainder. V and J calls plus clone size are reproduced from that table; the DNA served to infer D and trimming. Here the sample has roughly 63,000 clones; around 81% occur a single time. The top ten clones comprise 3.2% of the sample.

This sequence was found in a man aged 65 to 79 with urothelial cancer. The specimen was PBMCs, collected around atezolizumab (anti-PD-L1) treatment. Here the chain combines TRBV6-4 and TRBJ1-4, with a tentative D gene TRBD1 over 5 matching bases. The CDR3 region has the sequence CASSLRRGFEKLFF. The nucleotides are TGTGCCAGCAGCCTCCGTCGGGGGTTCGAAAAACTGTTTTTT.